This TCR beta chain was documented in a study of tumor and adjacent non-tumor tissue in lung cancer. Study-level findings and limits: Shorter survival was associated with higher TCR diversity in tumors.

TCRbeta libraries were built with three rounds of nested PCR, modified from ARM-PCR. TCRdb reanalysed the multiplex PCR reads using MiXCR and keeps one entry per CDR3 protein. The sample has about 110,000 distinct CDR3 sequences, approximately 71% seen once. Turning to this clonotype: What it binds is unknown. Since no conserved phenylalanine or tryptophan closes the CDR3, a read error is the likely cause.

RNA was extracted from bulk tissue without any cell sorting. Chemotherapy-naive patients with new lung cancer underwent thoracic surgery in China, August–late 2014. Source material: lung tumor tissue. This sequence originates from a woman between 55 and 75 years old with non-small cell lung cancer.

The CDR3 is CASSSQGLLYGYTL. The CDR3 coding sequence is TGTGCCAGCAGCTCACAGGGCCTGCTCTATGGGTACACCTTA. The V call is TRBV11-1, the J call TRBJ1-2, with a weak D call TRBD1 (6 bases). CDR3 length: 14 amino acids. The germline V gene encodes CDR1 SGHAT and CDR2 FQDESV (reference sequence).